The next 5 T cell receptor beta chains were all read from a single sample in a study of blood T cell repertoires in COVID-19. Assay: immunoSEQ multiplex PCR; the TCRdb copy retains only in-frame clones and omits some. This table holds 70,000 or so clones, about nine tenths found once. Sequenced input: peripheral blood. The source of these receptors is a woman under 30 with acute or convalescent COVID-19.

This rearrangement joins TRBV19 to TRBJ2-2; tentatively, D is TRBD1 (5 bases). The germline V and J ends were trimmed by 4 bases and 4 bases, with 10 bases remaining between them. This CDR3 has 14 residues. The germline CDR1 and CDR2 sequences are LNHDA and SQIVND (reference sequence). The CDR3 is CASSSRAGTGELFF. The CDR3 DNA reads TGTGCCAGTAGTAGCAGGGCAGGCACCGGGGAGCTGTTTTTT.

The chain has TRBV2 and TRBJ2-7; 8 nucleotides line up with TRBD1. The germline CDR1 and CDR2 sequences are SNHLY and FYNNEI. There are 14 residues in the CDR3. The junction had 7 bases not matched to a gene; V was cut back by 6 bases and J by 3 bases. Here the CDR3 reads CASSLDRVVYEQYF. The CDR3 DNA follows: TGTGCCAGCAGCCTGGACAGGGTGGTCTACGAGCAGTACTTC.

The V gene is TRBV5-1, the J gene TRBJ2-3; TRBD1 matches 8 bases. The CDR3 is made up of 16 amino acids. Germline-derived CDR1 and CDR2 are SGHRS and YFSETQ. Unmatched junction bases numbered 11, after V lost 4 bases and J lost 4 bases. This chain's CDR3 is CASSLQGEITSDTQYF. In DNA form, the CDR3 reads TGCGCCAGCAGCCTACAGGGGGAAATTACCTCAGATACGCAGTATTTT. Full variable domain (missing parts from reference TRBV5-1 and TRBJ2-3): KAGVTQTPRYLIKTRGQQVTLSCSPISGHRSVSWYQQTPGQGLQFLFEYFSETQRNKGNFPGRFSGRQFSNSRSEMNVSTLELGDSALYLCASSLQGEITSDTQYFGPGTRLTVL.

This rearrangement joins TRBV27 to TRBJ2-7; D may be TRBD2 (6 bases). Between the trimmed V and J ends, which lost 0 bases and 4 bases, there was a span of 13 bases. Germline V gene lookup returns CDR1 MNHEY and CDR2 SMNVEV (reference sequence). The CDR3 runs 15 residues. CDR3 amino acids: CASSLSLAHVYEQYF. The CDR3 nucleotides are TGTGCCAGCAGTTTATCACTAGCTCACGTATACGAGCAGTACTTC.

The CDR3 reads CASSQEFSSGDNEQFF. In nucleotides, the CDR3 is TGCGCCAGCAGCCAAGAATTCTCTAGCGGAGACAATGAGCAGTTCTTC. This chain links TRBV4-3 with TRBJ2-1; 7 positions agree with TRBD2. This CDR3 spans 16 amino acids. The germline V gene has CDR1 LGHNA and CDR2 YSLEER. J gave up 5 bases and V 0 bases, and 7 bases lay outside the gene matches.